A selection of T cell receptor beta chains follows, all from one sample in a study of cytomegalovirus exposure and HLA in healthy donors. The data were produced by immunoSEQ multiplex PCR, yet TCRdb's version contains in-frame clones alone and is incomplete. This table holds roughly 110,000 clones, roughly 70% found once. Sequencing was carried out using PBMCs. The source of these receptors is a woman aged 40 to 55 in good health and CMV-seropositive. CDR3s include the opening cysteine and the closing phenylalanine or tryptophan. D genes are given only for firm matches. Only some rows state a clone size, as once, few, many or a class for expanded clones.

cdr3_length | j_call | d_call | clone_size | v_call | cdr3_aa | cdr3_nt
14 | TRBJ2-7 | - | - | TRBV5-1 | CASSFAGQTYEQYF | TGCGCCAGCAGCTTCGCCGGACAGACCTACGAGCAGTACTTC
16 | TRBJ2-2 | TRBD1 | - | TRBV27 | CASSDRQGSPTGELFF | TGTGCCAGCAGTGACCGACAGGGTTCCCCCACCGGGGAGCTGTTTTTT
14 | TRBJ2-3 | TRBD2 | - | TRBV5-1 | CASSLAGGTDTQYF | TGCGCCAGCAGCTTAGCGGGGGGCACAGATACGCAGTATTTT
16 | TRBJ1-5 | - | - | TRBV4-2 | CASSQDPGGGNQPQHF | TGTGCCAGCAGCCAAGATCCGGGAGGAGGCAATCAGCCCCAGCATTTT
13 | TRBJ1-2 | - | - | TRBV6-6 | CASSYSRDTGYTF | TGTGCCAGCAGTTACTCGAGGGACACTGGCTACACCTTC
16 | TRBJ2-2 | TRBD1 | - | TRBV7-2 | CASSFFGTGVSGELFF | TGTGCCAGCAGCTTTTTTGGGACAGGGGTGTCCGGGGAGCTGTTTTTT
15 | TRBJ1-4 | - | - | TRBV9 | CASSRDDRVWEKLFF | TGTGCCAGCAGCAGAGATGACCGGGTTTGGGAAAAACTGTTTTTT
12 | TRBJ1-1 | - | - | TRBV25-1 | CASSESDTEAFF | TGTGCCAGCAGTGAATCAGACACCGAAGCTTTCTTT
17 | TRBJ2-2 | - | few | TRBV18 | CASSPLGGMLNTGELFF | TGTGCCAGCTCACCATTGGGCGGGATGCTCAACACCGGGGAGCTGTTTTTT
11 | TRBJ2-5 | - | - | TRBV5-6 | CASSSGKGQYF | TGTGCCAGCAGCTCAGGGAAGGGGCAGTACTTC
15 | TRBJ1-1 | - | - | TRBV11-3 | CASSPEAGENTEAFF | TGTGCCAGCAGCCCGGAGGCAGGGGAGAACACTGAAGCTTTCTTT
16 | TRBJ1-1 | TRBD1 | - | TRBV5-1 | CASSLGQGVWNTEAFF | TGCGCCAGCAGCTTGGGACAGGGAGTTTGGAACACTGAAGCTTTCTTT
15 | TRBJ1-4 | - | - | TRBV5-6 | CASRPRFATNEKLFF | TGTGCCAGCAGGCCTAGGTTTGCAACTAATGAAAAACTGTTTTTT
14 | TRBJ2-3 | - | - | TRBV11-3 | CASSLGHDGDTQYF | TGTGCCAGCAGCTTAGGACACGATGGGGATACGCAGTATTTT
15 | TRBJ1-4 | TRBD1 | - | TRBV6-5 | CASSYSTGEVEKLFF | TGTGCCAGCAGTTACTCGACAGGGGAGGTTGAAAAACTGTTTTTT
15 | TRBJ2-5 | TRBD2 | - | TRBV2 | CATQRGGRNGETQYF | TGTGCCACCCAGCGGGGGGGCAGAAACGGGGAGACCCAGTACTTC
14 | TRBJ2-1 | TRBD2 | - | TRBV5-1 | CASQTSGRSNEQFF | TGCGCCAGCCAGACTAGCGGGAGGTCCAATGAGCAGTTCTTC
12 | TRBJ2-1 | - | - | TRBV5-1 | CASRLHNNEQFF | TGCGCCAGCCGACTCCATAACAATGAGCAGTTCTTC
13 | TRBJ1-4 | TRBD1 | - | TRBV29-1 | CSVRSDRVEKLFF | TGCAGCGTGCGCTCAGACAGGGTTGAAAAACTGTTTTTT
14 | TRBJ1-1 | - | - | TRBV4-1 | CASSQQQGGTEAFF | TGCGCCAGCAGCCAACAGCAGGGTGGGACTGAAGCTTTCTTT
14 | TRBJ2-3 | - | - | TRBV6-1 | CASKRDFSTDTQYF | TGTGCCAGCAAAAGGGACTTCAGCACAGATACGCAGTATTTT
13 | TRBJ1-1 | - | - | TRBV12-5 | CASGKQKFTEAFF | TGTGCTAGTGGCAAACAGAAATTTACTGAAGCTTTCTTT
15 | TRBJ1-5 | - | - | TRBV7-2 | CASSLKYAGNQPQHF | TGTGCCAGCAGCTTAAAATATGCAGGGAATCAGCCCCAGCATTTT
15 | TRBJ2-5 | - | - | TRBV2 | CASTSDRLGGETQYF | TGTGCCAGCACTTCGGACAGGCTGGGGGGAGAGACCCAGTACTTC
15 | TRBJ2-1 | TRBD1 | - | TRBV2 | CASSGQGLTGNEQFF | TGTGCCAGCAGTGGACAGGGCCTTACGGGGAATGAGCAGTTCTTC
14 | TRBJ2-5 | TRBD1 | - | TRBV5-5 | CASSSDRAKETQYF | TGTGCCAGCAGCTCGGACAGGGCAAAAGAGACCCAGTACTTC
16 | TRBJ2-5 | TRBD1 | - | TRBV13 | CASSTLGDRVFETQYF | TGTGCCAGCAGCACACTCGGGGACAGGGTTTTTGAGACCCAGTACTTC
11 | TRBJ1-1 | TRBD1 | few | TRBV6-1 | CASRWDSEAFF | TGTGCCAGCAGGTGGGACAGTGAAGCTTTCTTT